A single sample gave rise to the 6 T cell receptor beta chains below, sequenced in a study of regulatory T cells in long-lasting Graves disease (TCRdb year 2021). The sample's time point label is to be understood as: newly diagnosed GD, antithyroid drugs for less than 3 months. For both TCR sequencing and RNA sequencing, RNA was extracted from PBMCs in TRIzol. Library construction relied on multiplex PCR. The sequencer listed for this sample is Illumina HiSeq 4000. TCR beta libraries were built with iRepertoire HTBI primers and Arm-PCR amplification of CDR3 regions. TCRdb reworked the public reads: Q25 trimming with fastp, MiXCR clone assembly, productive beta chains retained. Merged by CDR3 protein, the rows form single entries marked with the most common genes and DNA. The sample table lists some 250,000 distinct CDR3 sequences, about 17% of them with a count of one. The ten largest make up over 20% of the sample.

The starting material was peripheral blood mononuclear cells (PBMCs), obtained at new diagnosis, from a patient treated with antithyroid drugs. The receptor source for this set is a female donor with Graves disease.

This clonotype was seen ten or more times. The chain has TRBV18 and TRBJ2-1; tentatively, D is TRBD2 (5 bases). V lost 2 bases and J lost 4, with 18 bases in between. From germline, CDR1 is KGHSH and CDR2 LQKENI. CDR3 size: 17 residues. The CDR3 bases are TGTGCCAGCTCACCAAACGTGGGAGCGGATCGTTACAATGAGCAGTTCTTC. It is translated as CASSPNVGADRYNEQFF.

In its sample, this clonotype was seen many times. CDR3 protein: CASSPQGAMETQYF. CDR3 sequence (DNA): TGTGCCAGCAGTCCACAGGGGGCGATGGAGACCCAGTACTTC. The chain recombines TRBV12-3 or TRBV12-4 with TRBJ2-5; TRBD1 matches 9 bases. Trimming at V came to 5 bases and at J to 5 bases, leaving 6 bases not matched to a gene. The CDR3 length is 14 residues.

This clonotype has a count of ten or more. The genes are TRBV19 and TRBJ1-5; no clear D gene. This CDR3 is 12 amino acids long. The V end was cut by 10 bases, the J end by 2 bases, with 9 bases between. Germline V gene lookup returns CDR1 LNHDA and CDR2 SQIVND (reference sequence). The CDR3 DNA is TGTGCCACCCCGACTCGCAATCAGCCCCAGCATTTT. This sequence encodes CATPTRNQPQHF. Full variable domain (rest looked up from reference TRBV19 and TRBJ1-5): DGGITQSPKYLFRKEGQNVTLSCEQNLNHDAMYWYRQDPGQGLRLIYYSQIVNDFQKGDIAEGYSVSREKKESFPLTVTSAQKNPTAFYLCATPTRNQPQHFGDGTRLSIL.

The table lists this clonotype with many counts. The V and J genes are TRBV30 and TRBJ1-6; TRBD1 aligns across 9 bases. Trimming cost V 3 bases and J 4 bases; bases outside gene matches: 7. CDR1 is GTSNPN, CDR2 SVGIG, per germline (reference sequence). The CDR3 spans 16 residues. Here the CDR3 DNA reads TGTGCCTGGAGCCCCCCCGGGACAGGGTATAATTCACCCCTCCACTTT. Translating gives CAWSPPGTGYNSPLHF.

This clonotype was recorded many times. The CDR3 bases are TGTGCCAGTAGTATCCTCGGTGGGGATGGCTACACCTTC. It is translated as CASSILGGDGYTF. The chain uses TRBV19 and TRBJ1-2; D unclear. Deletions cut 3 bases from V and 6 bases from J, with 11 bases between. The CDR3 has 13 residues. CDR1 and CDR2 from the germline V gene are LNHDA and SQIVND (reference sequence). Looking up the rest from reference TRBV19 and TRBJ1-2 gives the full variable domain: DGGITQSPKYLFRKEGQNVTLSCEQNLNHDAMYWYRQDPGQGLRLIYYSQIVNDFQKGDIAEGYSVSREKKESFPLTVTSAQKNPTAFYLCASSILGGDGYTFGSGTRLTVV.

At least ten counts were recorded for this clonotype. CDR3 coding DNA: TGCAGTGCTAGGGGATCTAGCGGGAGGTCCTACGAGCAGTACTTC. Amino acids: CSARGSSGRSYEQYF. The chain has TRBV20-1 and TRBJ2-7; 11 bases are a match to TRBD2. This CDR3 contains 15 residues. Germline CDR1 reads DFQATT; CDR2 reads SNEGSKA (reference sequence). Trimming removed 3 bases from V and 1 base from J; junction bases left unmatched: 5.